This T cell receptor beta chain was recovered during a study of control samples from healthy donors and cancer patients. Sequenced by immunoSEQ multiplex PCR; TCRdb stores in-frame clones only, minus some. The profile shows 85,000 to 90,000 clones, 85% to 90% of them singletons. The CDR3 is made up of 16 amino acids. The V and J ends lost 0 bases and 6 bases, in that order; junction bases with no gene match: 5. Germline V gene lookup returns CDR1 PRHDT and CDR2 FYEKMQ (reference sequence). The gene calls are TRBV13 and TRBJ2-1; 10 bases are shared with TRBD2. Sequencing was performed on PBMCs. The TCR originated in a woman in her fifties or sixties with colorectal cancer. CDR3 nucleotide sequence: TGTGCCAGCAGCTTAGGGGGACTAGCGCCGGCCAATGAGCAGTTCTTC. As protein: CASSLGGLAPANEQFF.